The rows below give T cell receptor beta chains drawn from one sample of a study of T cells after yellow fever vaccination. TCRdb re-called the 5' RACE reads through MiXCR, storing one row per CDR3 protein. The repertoire includes 400,000 or so distinct CDR3 sequences, 6.2% of them detected once, and 15% sits in the top ten. The sample here was PBMCs, taken 5 days after the yellow fever booster vaccination. The receptors were gathered from a man aged 30-40 years who received the YFV17D yellow fever vaccine. Both conserved end residues are part of each CDR3. A D gene is named only where the DNA matches it firmly. Some rows have no size entry. The others give once, few or many, or a class for an expanded clone.

CDR3 DNA: TGCGCCAGCAGTGCGGCTTGGGGGACTGAAGCTTTCTTT; CDR3 protein: CASSAAWGTEAFF; D gene: -; J gene: TRBJ1-1; clone size: many; V gene: TRBV10-1
CDR3 DNA: TGTGCCACCAGTGCAGGGACGAATCAGCCCCAGCATTTT; CDR3 protein: CATSAGTNQPQHF; D gene: -; J gene: TRBJ1-5; clone size: many; V gene: TRBV24-1
CDR3 DNA: TGTGCCTGGTCCGGTGGGACAGGTAATGAAAAACTGTTTTTT; CDR3 protein: CAWSGGTGNEKLFF; D gene: TRBD1; J gene: TRBJ1-4; clone size: few; V gene: TRBV30
CDR3 DNA: TGTGCCAGCAGCTTAGAAGGCAGGGTAGTTTCACCCCTCCACTTT; CDR3 protein: CASSLEGRVVSPLHF; D gene: -; J gene: TRBJ1-6; clone size: few; V gene: TRBV7-8
CDR3 DNA: TGCAGCGTTGGACAGGGTAGGAGCGAGCAGTTCTTC; CDR3 protein: CSVGQGRSEQFF; D gene: TRBD1; J gene: TRBJ2-1; clone size: -; V gene: TRBV29-1
CDR3 DNA: TGCGCCAGCAGCCAAGATGGGCTAGTCTCTGGGGCCAACGTCCTGACTTTC; CDR3 protein: CASSQDGLVSGANVLTF; D gene: -; J gene: TRBJ2-6; clone size: many; V gene: TRBV4-3
CDR3 DNA: TGTGCCACCAGCAGAGATCAGGGGGGTCGCTACACCTTC; CDR3 protein: CATSRDQGGRYTF; D gene: TRBD1; J gene: TRBJ1-2; clone size: -; V gene: TRBV15
CDR3 DNA: TGCGCCAGCAGCTCGACAGATTACAATGAGCAGTTCTTC; CDR3 protein: CASSSTDYNEQFF; D gene: -; J gene: TRBJ2-1; clone size: few; V gene: TRBV5-1
CDR3 DNA: TGCAGTGCTAGAGAGGCTAGCGGGAGAGGGACAGAGACCCAGTACTTC; CDR3 protein: CSAREASGRGTETQYF; D gene: TRBD2; J gene: TRBJ2-5; clone size: few; V gene: TRBV20-1
CDR3 DNA: TGTGCCAGCACCTATGACAACACCATATATTTT; CDR3 protein: CASTYDNTIYF; D gene: -; J gene: TRBJ1-3; clone size: many; V gene: TRBV7-9
CDR3 DNA: TGCGCCAGCCGGGGGACTAGCGGAGCAGATACGCAGTATTTT; CDR3 protein: CASRGTSGADTQYF; D gene: TRBD2; J gene: TRBJ2-3; clone size: few; V gene: TRBV5-1
CDR3 DNA: TGTGCCAGCAGACAAACGGCGGGCGGCGGAGGCTTCGAGCAGTACTTC; CDR3 protein: CASRQTAGGGGFEQYF; D gene: -; J gene: TRBJ2-7; clone size: -; V gene: TRBV6-5
CDR3 DNA: TGTGCCAGCAGCTTAGAGGGTAGCGGCACCTACGAGCAGTACTTC; CDR3 protein: CASSLEGSGTYEQYF; D gene: -; J gene: TRBJ2-7; clone size: few; V gene: TRBV7-2
CDR3 DNA: TGTTCCAGCAAAGGCAGAAACAATCAGCCCCAGCATTTT; CDR3 protein: CSSKGRNNQPQHF; D gene: -; J gene: TRBJ1-5; clone size: once; V gene: TRBV12-3/TRBV12-4
CDR3 DNA: TGTGCCAGCAGTAGCGGGGAAAGCTCCTACAATGAGCAGTTCTTC; CDR3 protein: CASSSGESSYNEQFF; D gene: TRBD2; J gene: TRBJ2-1; clone size: few; V gene: TRBV27
CDR3 DNA: TGCGCCAGCAGCACGGGACAGGGGAGTGAAAAACTGTTTTTT; CDR3 protein: CASSTGQGSEKLFF; D gene: TRBD1; J gene: TRBJ1-4; clone size: few; V gene: TRBV5-1
CDR3 DNA: TGCAGTGTCGTATACGGGGGAGTCTCCTATAATTCACCCCTCCACTTT; CDR3 protein: CSVVYGGVSYNSPLHF; D gene: -; J gene: TRBJ1-6; clone size: few; V gene: TRBV20-1
CDR3 DNA: TGTGCCACTCGGCCGGGACTAGCGGGAGTGGACGGGGAGCTGTTTTTT; CDR3 protein: CATRPGLAGVDGELFF; D gene: TRBD2; J gene: TRBJ2-2; clone size: many; V gene: TRBV12-3/TRBV12-4
CDR3 DNA: TGTGCCAGCTCACTGCCCCGAGGGGGCCCCACTGAAGCTTTCTTT; CDR3 protein: CASSLPRGGPTEAFF; D gene: TRBD1; J gene: TRBJ1-1; clone size: -; V gene: TRBV18
CDR3 DNA: TGTGCCAGCAGTTTTTGGAGCTCTGGGGCCAACGTCCTGACTTTC; CDR3 protein: CASSFWSSGANVLTF; D gene: -; J gene: TRBJ2-6; clone size: few; V gene: TRBV12-3/TRBV12-4